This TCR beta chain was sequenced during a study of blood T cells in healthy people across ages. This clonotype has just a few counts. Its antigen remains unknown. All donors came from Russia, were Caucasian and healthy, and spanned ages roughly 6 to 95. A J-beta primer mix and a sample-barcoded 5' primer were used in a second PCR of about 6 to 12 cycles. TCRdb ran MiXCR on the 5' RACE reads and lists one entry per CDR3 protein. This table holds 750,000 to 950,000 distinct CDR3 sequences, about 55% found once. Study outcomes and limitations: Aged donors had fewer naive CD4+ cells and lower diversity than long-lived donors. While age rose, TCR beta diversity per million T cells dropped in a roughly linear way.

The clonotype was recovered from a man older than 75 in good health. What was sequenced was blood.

The CDR3 protein is CASRDGTSRSDTQYF. The CDR3 DNA is TGTGCCAGCAGGGACGGGACTAGCAGGTCAGATACGCAGTATTTT. This chain links TRBV13 with TRBJ2-3, with TRBD2 matching 9 bases. The ends lost 6 bases at V and 4 bases at J; junction bases unmatched: 8. Germline V gene lookup returns CDR1 PRHDT and CDR2 FYEKMQ (reference sequence). This CDR3 region has 15 residues.